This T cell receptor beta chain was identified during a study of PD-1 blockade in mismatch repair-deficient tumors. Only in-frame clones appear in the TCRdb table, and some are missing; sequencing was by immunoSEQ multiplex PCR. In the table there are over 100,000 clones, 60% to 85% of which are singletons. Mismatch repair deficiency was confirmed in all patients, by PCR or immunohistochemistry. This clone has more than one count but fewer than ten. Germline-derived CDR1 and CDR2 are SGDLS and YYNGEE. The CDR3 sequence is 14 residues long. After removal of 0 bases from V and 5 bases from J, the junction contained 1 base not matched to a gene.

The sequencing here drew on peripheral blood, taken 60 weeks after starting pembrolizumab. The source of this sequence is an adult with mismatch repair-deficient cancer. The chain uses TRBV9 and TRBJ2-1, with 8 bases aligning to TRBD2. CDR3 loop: CASSVALADNEQFF. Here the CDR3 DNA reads TGTGCCAGCAGCGTAGCACTAGCGGACAATGAGCAGTTCTTC. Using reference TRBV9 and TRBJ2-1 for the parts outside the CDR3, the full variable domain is DSGVTQTPKHLITATGQRVTLRCSPRSGDLSVYWYQQSLDQGLQFLIQYYNGEERAKGNILERFSAQQFPDLHSELNLSSLELGDSALYFCASSVALADNEQFFGPGTRLTVL.